The 24 T cell receptor beta chains below come from one sample, sequenced in a study of blood T cell repertoires in COVID-19. TCRdb's copy holds only in-frame clones and misses some; the assay was immunoSEQ multiplex PCR. The sample lists 190,000 or so clones, about 87% occurring once. The sequencing input was peripheral blood. The receptors were gathered from a man in his forties or fifties with active or convalescent COVID-19.

V usage is TRBV4-2 and J usage is TRBJ2-5; TRBD2 aligns across 12 bases. CDR1 is LGHNA and CDR2 is YNFKEQ in the germline V gene. J was trimmed by 5 bases and V by 1 base; bases with no gene match: 5. This CDR3 has 16 amino acids. The CDR3 DNA is TGTGCCAGCAGCCAAGGAACTAGCGGGGGGACGGAGACCCAGTACTTC. It specifies CASSQGTSGGTETQYF.

Only one count was recorded for this clone. V and J are TRBV19 and TRBJ1-5; D is uncertain. The V gene lost 1 base and the J gene lost 8 bases, with 15 bases spanning the gap. Germline assignment: CDR1 LNHDA and CDR2 SQIVND (reference sequence). This CDR3 region has 15 residues. The CDR3 here is CASSIVGGLREPQHF. The CDR3 nucleotides read TGTGCCAGTAGTATAGTAGGCGGCTTGAGGGAGCCCCAGCATTTT.

V and J are TRBV18 and TRBJ1-1; 11 bases fit TRBD1. The trim removed 2 bases at V and 6 bases at J, leaving 5 bases unmatched. The CDR3 is 15 amino acids. CDR1 and CDR2 from the germline V gene are KGHSH and LQKENI. CDR3 coding DNA: TGTGCCAGCTCACCAGTGGACAGGGGGCTGGCTGAAGCTTTCTTT. This sequence encodes CASSPVDRGLAEAFF.

The rearrangement uses TRBV11-1 and TRBJ1-1; a weak D match, TRBD1 (6 bases). The CDR3 is made up of 15 amino acids. Per germline, CDR1 SGHAT and CDR2 FQDESV (reference sequence). The V and J ends lost 1 base and 1 base respectively, with 10 bases between them. The CDR3 is CASSLGGGKNTEAFF. DNA of the CDR3: TGTGCCAGCAGCTTAGGAGGGGGAAAGAACACTGAAGCTTTCTTT.

This clone came up once. CDR3 region: CASSPPGQTSTDTQYF. Here the CDR3 DNA reads TGTGCCAGCAGCCCACCGGGACAGACTAGCACAGATACGCAGTATTTT. The chain employs TRBV7-9 and TRBJ2-3; 7 positions agree with TRBD1. CDR1 is SEHNR and CDR2 is FQNEAQ in the germline V gene (reference sequence). V lost 5 bases to trimming and J lost 0 bases; unmatched junction nucleotides: 8. This CDR3 comprises 16 residues.

The chain uses TRBV2 and TRBJ2-1, with D maybe TRBD1 (5 bases). The CDR3 covers 14 residues. Trimming removed 4 bases from V and 8 bases from J, with 15 bases in between. Germline CDR1 and CDR2: SNHLY and FYNNEI. The CDR3 sequence: CASSVNTGVYEQFF. CDR3 coding DNA: TGTGCCAGCAGTGTAAACACAGGCGTATATGAGCAGTTCTTC.

This chain connects TRBV5-1 to TRBJ2-5; 9 bases match TRBD1. The germline V gene has CDR1 SGHRS and CDR2 YFSETQ. The CDR3 runs to 16 residues. With V trimmed by 2 bases and J by 5 bases, 10 bases remained unmatched. The CDR3 sequence: CASSLAPGQGGETQYF. The CDR3 region has the DNA TGCGCCAGCAGCTTAGCCCCGGGACAGGGAGGGGAGACCCAGTACTTC.

The chain carries TRBV7-2 and TRBJ1-2; D is perhaps TRBD1 (6 bases). V was trimmed by 5 bases and J by 0 bases, leaving 13 bases between them. Germline V gives CDR1 SGHTA, CDR2 FQGNSA. This CDR3 has 15 amino acids. CDR3 nucleotide sequence: TGTGCCAGCAGCCCCAGGACAGCAGCTAACTATGGCTACACCTTC. It is translated as CASSPRTAANYGYTF.

The chain uses TRBV3-1 (or the pseudogene TRBV3-2) and TRBJ1-2, with 10 bases aligning to TRBD1. From germline, CDR1 is LGHDT and CDR2 YNNKEL (reference sequence). The V and J ends lost 2 bases and 5 bases, in that order; junction bases with no gene match: 8. The CDR3 sequence is 16 residues long. The CDR3 nucleotides are TGTGCCAGCAGCCAACTCACGACAGGGGGCGCGTATGGCTACACCTTC. Encoded protein: CASSQLTTGGAYGYTF.

The CDR3 region has the DNA TGTGCCAGCACTTCCGGGACAGGGTCCTATGGCTACACCTTC. Translating it yields CASTSGTGSYGYTF. This chain connects TRBV3-1 (or the pseudogene TRBV3-2) to TRBJ1-2, with TRBD1 matching over 9 bases. Looked up from germline, CDR1 is LGHDT and CDR2 is YNNKEL (reference sequence). The CDR3 has 14 amino acids. The trim removed 7 bases at V and 4 bases at J, leaving 7 bases unmatched.

CDR3 nucleotide sequence: TGTGCCAGTAGTATAGCAACGGGGAGTGAGCAGTTCTTC. Amino acids: CASSIATGSEQFF. The genes are TRBV19 and TRBJ2-1, with a tentative D call TRBD2 (5 bases). Germline loops: CDR1 LNHDA, CDR2 SQIVND (reference sequence). This CDR3 region has 13 residues. V was pared by 1 base and J by 9 bases, with 10 bases between.

In this sample, this clone turned up a few times. The chain combines TRBV28 with TRBJ1-1; D uncertain. CDR1 is MDHEN, CDR2 SYDVKM, per germline. The V end was cut by 3 bases, the J end by 3 bases, with 8 bases between. There are 13 residues in the CDR3. The CDR3 reads CASSLQDYTEAFF. In DNA form, the CDR3 reads TGTGCCAGCAGTTTGCAGGACTACACTGAAGCTTTCTTT.

In regard to this clone: The sample has other DNA sequences that encode this CDR3 too. This rearrangement joins TRBV18 to TRBJ1-3; D unclear. The CDR3 runs 13 residues. The ends were cut back, 3 bases at V and 0 bases at J, with 3 bases in the middle. From germline, CDR1 is KGHSH and CDR2 LQKENI. The CDR3 DNA follows: TGTGCCAGCTCACCTAGCTCTGGAAACACCATATATTTT. Residues: CASSPSSGNTIYF.

The rearrangement links TRBV6-1 to TRBJ2-7, with 9 nucleotides matching TRBD2. The CDR3 totals 18 residues. Per the germline V gene, CDR1 is MNHNS and CDR2 is SASEGT. V trimming: 3 bases; J trimming: 0 bases; junction bases outside the gene matches: 12. The CDR3 DNA follows: TGTGCCAGCAGTGAGGTAATTAGCGGGGGCCTTTCCTCCTACGAGCAGTACTTC. Translation gives CASSEVISGGLSSYEQYF.

This rearrangement joins TRBV28 to TRBJ1-5, with 7 bases lining up with TRBD1. V lost 2 bases to trimming and J lost 0 bases; unmatched junction nucleotides: 4. Per germline, CDR1 MDHEN and CDR2 SYDVKM. This CDR3 spans 16 amino acids. CDR3 DNA: TGTGCCAGCAGTTTAGGGACAGTTTATAGCAATCAGCCCCAGCATTTT. Its translation: CASSLGTVYSNQPQHF.

The chain uses TRBV13 and TRBJ2-7, with 8 bases matching TRBD1. Trimming cost V 4 bases and J 2 bases; bases outside gene matches: 13. The CDR3 has 17 residues. CDR1 is PRHDT, CDR2 FYEKMQ, per germline (reference sequence). CDR3 DNA: TGTGCCAGCAGCTCCCGACAGGGGAGCAGCCCAACCTACGAGCAGTACTTC. This gives the protein CASSSRQGSSPTYEQYF.

V and J are TRBV6-6 and TRBJ2-5; a possible D gene is TRBD2 (7 bases). Germline CDR1 and CDR2: MNHNY and SVGAGI (reference sequence). CDR3 length: 15 residues. V dropped 0 bases and J dropped 2 bases, with 10 bases sitting between them. The CDR3 coding sequence is TGTGCCAGCAGTTACTCGAGGGGGGGGCAAGAGACCCAGTACTTC. Encoded protein: CASSYSRGGQETQYF.

CDR3 sequence: CASSFRQGRQPQHF. In DNA form, the CDR3 reads TGTGCCAGCAGTTTTCGACAGGGGCGGCAGCCCCAGCATTTT. The chain couples TRBV6-5 to TRBJ1-5; 8 bases line up with TRBD1. The ends lost 4 bases at V and 7 bases at J; junction bases unmatched: 6. This CDR3 comprises 14 residues. In germline, CDR1 is MNHEY, CDR2 SVGAGI.

The chain recombines TRBV10-1 with TRBJ2-3; D might be TRBD2 (6 bases). The V and J ends lost 0 bases and 2 bases respectively, with 12 bases between them. The length of the CDR3 is 16 residues. CDR1 is WNHNN, CDR2 SYGVQD, per germline (reference sequence). CDR3 sequence: CASSESVGGLTDTQYF. The CDR3 DNA sequence: TGCGCCAGCAGTGAGTCTGTCGGGGGACTCACAGATACGCAGTATTTT.

The chain employs TRBV5-4 and TRBJ1-1; perhaps TRBD1 as D (5 bases). Germline CDR1 SGHNT, CDR2 YYREEE (reference sequence). V shed 2 bases and J shed 0 bases, with 11 bases lying between them. This CDR3 is 15 amino acids long. For the CDR3, the DNA is TGTGCCAGCAGCTTCTCCAGGGTGCTGAACACTGAAGCTTTCTTT. Its translation: CASSFSRVLNTEAFF.

The V and J genes are TRBV15 and TRBJ2-1, with 7 bases lining up with TRBD1. The CDR3 sequence is 17 residues long. Germline loops: CDR1 LNHNV, CDR2 YYDKDF (reference sequence). Unmatched junction bases numbered 14, after V lost 3 bases and J lost 6 bases. The CDR3 DNA follows: TGTGCCACCAGCAGTCCCCGCCTGGGACAGAGTTTCAATGAGCAGTTCTTC. It encodes CATSSPRLGQSFNEQFF.

The chain joins TRBV30 to TRBJ1-6; 8 bases agree with TRBD1. Germline CDR1 and CDR2: GTSNPN and SVGIG (reference sequence). This CDR3 has 15 amino acids. V shed 4 bases, J shed 2 bases, and the junction held 4 bases outside the gene matches. DNA of the CDR3: TGTGCCTGGAAACAGGGGGGGACCTATAATTCACCCCTCCACTTT. Protein: CAWKQGGTYNSPLHF.

The chain couples TRBV29-1 to TRBJ1-2, with 12 bases matching TRBD1. The V gene end was trimmed by 7 bases and the J gene end by 8 bases; junction bases not matched to a gene: 8. Germline lookup yields CDR1 SQVTM and CDR2 ANQGSEA. This CDR3 contains 13 residues. The CDR3 region is CSAGTGGLQGYTF. The CDR3 nucleotides are TGCAGCGCAGGGACAGGGGGCCTTCAGGGCTACACCTTC.

V usage is TRBV9 and J usage is TRBJ2-3, with 11 bases fitting TRBD2. The CDR3 covers 16 residues. Germline CDR1 reads SGDLS; CDR2 reads YYNGEE. V lost 4 bases and J lost 2; bases outside the gene matches: 6. CDR3 in DNA: TGTGCCAGCAGCCCCCGACTAGCGGGGATCACAGATACGCAGTATTTT. This translates into CASSPRLAGITDTQYF.